Below, 23 T cell receptor beta chains from the same sample are listed, as sequenced in a study of CD8 T cells in ankylosing spondylitis. Study-wide findings and caveats: For ankylosing spondylitis blood, a TCR beta motif of under 10 highly homologous variants appeared characteristic.

TCRdb re-derived calls from the 5' RACE reads in MiXCR, one entry per CDR3 protein. The sample holds roughly 370,000 distinct CDR3 sequences; 20% to 25% are singletons and the top ten take about 17%. The antigens for these receptors are not known. Sample: blood, either unsorted or a sorted T cell fraction (not recorded which). The receptors derive from a male donor with ankylosing spondylitis.

This clonotype was seen more than once but under ten times. The gene calls are TRBV5-1 and TRBJ2-3; 7 bases match TRBD2. This CDR3 contains 15 residues. V shed 0 bases and J 2 bases; nucleotides not matched to a gene: 3. Germline V gene lookup returns CDR1 SGHRS and CDR2 YFSETQ. Written as DNA, the CDR3 is TGCGCCAGCAGCTTGGCCGGGGGGATCACAGATACGCAGTATTTT. Translated: CASSLAGGITDTQYF.

This clonotype was counted many times. The J gene is TRBJ2-1, the V gene TRBV7-2; tentatively, D is TRBD1 (6 bases). Trimming left V 3 bases short and J 5 bases short, with 11 bases between. The germline gives CDR1 SGHTA, CDR2 FQGNSA. This CDR3 is 14 amino acids long. The CDR3 loop is CASSFRTENNEQFF. The DNA of the CDR3 is TGTGCCAGCAGCTTCCGGACAGAGAACAATGAGCAGTTCTTC. The variable domain in full, with the rest retrieved from reference TRBV7-2 and TRBJ2-1, is GAGVSQSPSNKVTEKGKDVELRCDPISGHTALYWYRQSLGQGLEFLIYFQGNSAPDKSGLPSDRFSAERTGGSVSTLTIQRTQQEDSAVYLCASSFRTENNEQFFGPGTRLTVL.

The chain employs TRBV10-3 and TRBJ2-7; D is undetermined. Trimming left V 3 bases short and J 4 bases short, with 10 bases between. The length of the CDR3 is 13 residues. The V gene's germline CDR1 is ENHRY and CDR2 SYGVKD. The CDR3 spells CAISDGVSYEQYF. Written as DNA, the CDR3 is TGTGCCATCAGTGATGGAGTATCATACGAGCAGTACTTC.

This chain connects TRBV7-2 to TRBJ2-5, with D perhaps matching TRBD1 (6 bases). CDR1 and CDR2 (germline): SGHTA, FQGNSA. The CDR3 is 13 amino acids. Trimming took off 3 bases at V and 4 bases at J, with 9 bases between the two ends. CDR3 loop: CASSFRGPETQYF. The CDR3 DNA follows: TGTGCCAGCAGCTTCAGGGGTCCAGAGACCCAGTACTTC.

The chain joins TRBV20-1 to TRBJ1-6, with D possibly matching TRBD1 (6 bases). The V gene lost 0 bases and the J gene lost 10 bases, with 13 bases spanning the gap. Germline assignment: CDR1 DFQATT and CDR2 SNEGSKA (reference sequence). This CDR3 has 14 amino acids. The CDR3 spells CSARDMGARSPLHF. Here the CDR3 DNA reads TGCAGTGCTAGAGATATGGGGGCGAGATCACCCCTCCACTTT.

In its sample, this clonotype was seen a few times. The V and J genes are TRBV6-5 and TRBJ2-3; D might be TRBD1 (6 bases). This CDR3 is built from 16 residues. The V and J ends lost 4 bases and 6 bases respectively, with 20 bases between them. Germline-derived CDR1 and CDR2 are MNHEY and SVGAGI. The CDR3 nucleotides read TGTGCCAGCAGTTCCGACAGGTCCCGAGTCCCGGATACGCAGTATTTT. This codes for CASSSDRSRVPDTQYF.

This clonotype was recorded many times. The V call is TRBV5-1, the J call TRBJ2-1, with 10 nucleotides matching TRBD1. Germline-derived CDR1 and CDR2 are SGHRS and YFSETQ. Trimming removed 4 bases from V and 2 bases from J; junction bases left unmatched: 3. The CDR3 runs 15 residues. CDR3 sequence reads: CASSRDRGAYNEQFF. CDR3 DNA: TGCGCCAGCAGCCGGGACAGGGGTGCCTACAATGAGCAGTTCTTC. Drawing the rest from reference TRBV5-1 and TRBJ2-1, the complete variable domain is KAGVTQTPRYLIKTRGQQVTLSCSPISGHRSVSWYQQTPGQGLQFLFEYFSETQRNKGNFPGRFSGRQFSNSRSEMNVSTLELGDSALYLCASSRDRGAYNEQFFGPGTRLTVL.

This chain links TRBV7-9 with TRBJ1-1; D gene ambiguous. Trimming shortened V by 1 base and J by 5 bases, and 11 bases separated the two germline ends. The CDR3 is 14 amino acids. CDR1 SEHNR and CDR2 FQNEAQ come from the germline V gene (reference sequence). CDR3 amino acids: CASSLGRPETEAFF. In DNA form, the CDR3 reads TGTGCCAGCAGCTTAGGTAGGCCAGAGACTGAAGCTTTCTTT. Based on the CDR3 plus reference TRBV7-9 and TRBJ1-1, the full variable domain is DTGVSQNPRHKITKRGQNVTFRCDPISEHNRLYWYRQTLGQGPEFLTYFQNEAQLEKSRLLSDRFSAERPKGSFSTLEIQRTEQGDSAMYLCASSLGRPETEAFFGQGTRLTVV.

This clonotype occurred many times. The rearrangement joins TRBV7-2 to TRBJ2-3; 9 positions match TRBD2. Unmatched junction bases numbered 10, after V lost 0 bases and J lost 6 bases. The CDR3 runs 17 residues. Germline loops: CDR1 SGHTA, CDR2 FQGNSA. The CDR3 reads CASSLAPGLAGDDTQYF. The CDR3 nucleotides read TGTGCCAGCAGCTTAGCCCCAGGGTTAGCGGGAGACGATACGCAGTATTTT.

This chain connects TRBV29-1 to TRBJ2-4, with D unclear. Between the trimmed V and J ends, which lost 3 bases and 7 bases, there was a span of 13 bases. The germline gives CDR1 SQVTM, CDR2 ANQGSEA. The CDR3 consists of 13 residues. CDR3 in DNA: TGCAGCGTTGAGATTGGGAAACCGAACATTCAGTACTTC. Encoded protein: CSVEIGKPNIQYF.

The chain has TRBV6-2 or TRBV6-3 and TRBJ1-5, with a weak D call TRBD1 (6 bases). This CDR3 spans 16 amino acids. The germline gives CDR1 MNHEY, CDR2 SVGEGT. V was trimmed by 4 bases and J by 0 bases, leaving 13 bases between them. The chain's CDR3 is CASSSGAGGSNQPQHF. CDR3 nucleotides: TGTGCCAGCAGTTCGGGGGCCGGGGGTAGCAATCAGCCCCAGCATTTT.

The chain couples TRBV5-1 to TRBJ1-1, with 7 bases matching TRBD1. CDR1 and CDR2 (germline): SGHRS, YFSETQ. V was clipped by 3 bases and J by 3 bases; unmatched bases: 11. This CDR3 spans 16 amino acids. In DNA form, the CDR3 reads TGCGCCAGCAGCTCGGAGGGACAGCCCTGGGACACTGAAGCTTTCTTT. It is translated as CASSSEGQPWDTEAFF.

This clonotype appeared a few times. The chain carries TRBV5-6 and TRBJ2-5; possible D gene TRBD1, 6 bases. V gave up 2 bases and J gave up 14 bases, with 16 bases separating them. The CDR3 loop spans 12 amino acids. Germline V CDR1 and CDR2: SGHDT, YYEEEE. The CDR3 loop is CASSLTRQEEYF. CDR3 bases: TGTGCCAGCAGCTTAACCCGACAGGAAGAATACTTC.

The chain is built from TRBV12-3 or TRBV12-4 and TRBJ2-3; the D is unclear. V was pared by 1 base and J by 1 base, with 6 bases between. This CDR3 is built from 14 residues. CDR3 nucleotides: TGTGCCAGCAGTTTAGTCACCCGCACAGATACGCAGTATTTT. Amino acids: CASSLVTRTDTQYF.

The chain is built from TRBV18 and TRBJ2-4; maybe TRBD1 (5 bases). Germline V CDR1 and CDR2: KGHSH, LQKENI. V was cut by 0 bases and J by 1 base, with 7 bases left in between. The CDR3 has 15 amino acids. CDR3 amino acids: CASSPPRDAKNIQYF. The CDR3 DNA reads as TGTGCCAGCTCACCACCCAGGGATGCCAAAAACATTCAGTACTTC.

The V and J genes are TRBV5-1 and TRBJ1-1; TRBD1 matches 7 bases. The germline V gene has CDR1 SGHRS and CDR2 YFSETQ. V gave up 4 bases and J gave up 1 base; unmatched junction bases: 4. This CDR3 contains 14 residues. This chain's CDR3 is CASSQRQGNTEAFF. CDR3 sequence (DNA): TGCGCCAGCAGCCAGAGACAGGGGAACACTGAAGCTTTCTTT.

The rearrangement joins TRBV28 to TRBJ1-6; TRBD1 is a possible D gene (6 bases). Between the trimmed V and J ends, which lost 7 bases and 10 bases, there was a span of 20 bases. In germline, CDR1 is MDHEN, CDR2 SYDVKM. CDR3 size: 15 residues. The CDR3, as DNA: TGTGCCAGCAATCCTTCGACAGGCAGTGCCTCACCCCTCCACTTT. This codes for CASNPSTGSASPLHF. The whole variable domain, filled in from reference TRBV28 and TRBJ1-6, reads DVKVTQSSRYLVKRTGEKVFLECVQDMDHENMFWYRQDPGLGLRLIYFSYDVKMKEKGDIPEGYSVSREKKERFSLILESASTNQTSMYLCASNPSTGSASPLHFGNGTRLTVT.

This clonotype was recorded at least ten times. The chain carries TRBV6-1 and TRBJ1-6, with 7 bases that match TRBD1. V was clipped by 5 bases and J by 9 bases; unmatched bases: 7. Germline loops: CDR1 MNHNS, CDR2 SASEGT. The CDR3 length is 14 residues. CDR3 DNA sequence: TGTGCCAGCAGTCCCGGACAGGCCGTTTCACCCCTCCACTTT. This encodes CASSPGQAVSPLHF.

This clonotype was counted a few times. The chain combines TRBV5-1 with TRBJ2-5, with 11 bases matching TRBD2. Losses at the gene ends were 0 bases for V and 2 bases for J; bases not matched to a gene: 3. Looked up from germline, CDR1 is SGHRS and CDR2 is YFSETQ. The CDR3 runs to 16 residues. The CDR3 DNA sequence: TGCGCCAGCAGCTTGGGACTAGCGGGATGGCAAGAGACCCAGTACTTC. Protein product: CASSLGLAGWQETQYF. The complete variable domain, with remaining parts taken from reference TRBV5-1 and TRBJ2-5, reads KAGVTQTPRYLIKTRGQQVTLSCSPISGHRSVSWYQQTPGQGLQFLFEYFSETQRNKGNFPGRFSGRQFSNSRSEMNVSTLELGDSALYLCASSLGLAGWQETQYFGPGTRLLVL.

The chain combines TRBV12-3 or TRBV12-4 with TRBJ1-5; D is perhaps TRBD1 (5 bases). CDR3 length: 15 amino acids. Trimming took off 1 base at V and 6 bases at J, with 13 bases between the two ends. The CDR3 here is CASSLDPGSGQPQHF. CDR3 nucleotides: TGTGCCAGCAGTTTAGATCCAGGGAGCGGTCAGCCCCAGCATTTT.

This clonotype has more than one count but fewer than ten. V and J are TRBV25-1 and TRBJ2-1; TRBD2 matches 9 bases. The V segment lost 2 bases and the J segment 4 bases; nucleotides outside the gene matches: 9. There are 17 residues in the CDR3. Germline values: CDR1 MGHDK, CDR2 SYGVNS. The CDR3 bases are TGTGCCAGCAGTGAACAATCGGCGGGAGGGCCGTACAATGAGCAGTTCTTC. It translates to CASSEQSAGGPYNEQFF.

The sample holds a few counts of this clonotype. The chain uses TRBV20-1 and TRBJ2-5, with 8 nucleotides matching TRBD1. Germline lookup yields CDR1 DFQATT and CDR2 SNEGSKA (reference sequence). After removal of 3 bases from V and 5 bases from J, the junction contained 8 bases not matched to a gene. CDR3 length: 14 residues. The CDR3 DNA sequence: TGCAGTGCTAGGAGGACAGGGCTGTACGAGACCCAGTACTTC. This encodes CSARRTGLYETQYF.

J is TRBJ2-3 and V is TRBV20-1, with 9 nucleotides matching TRBD2. Germline CDR1 is DFQATT and CDR2 is SNEGSKA (reference sequence). CDR3 length: 15 amino acids. J gave up 2 bases and V 4 bases, and 7 bases lay outside the gene matches. The CDR3 nucleotides read TGCAGTGCTATATCGGGACTAGCCCTCACAGATACGCAGTATTTT. This gives the protein CSAISGLALTDTQYF.